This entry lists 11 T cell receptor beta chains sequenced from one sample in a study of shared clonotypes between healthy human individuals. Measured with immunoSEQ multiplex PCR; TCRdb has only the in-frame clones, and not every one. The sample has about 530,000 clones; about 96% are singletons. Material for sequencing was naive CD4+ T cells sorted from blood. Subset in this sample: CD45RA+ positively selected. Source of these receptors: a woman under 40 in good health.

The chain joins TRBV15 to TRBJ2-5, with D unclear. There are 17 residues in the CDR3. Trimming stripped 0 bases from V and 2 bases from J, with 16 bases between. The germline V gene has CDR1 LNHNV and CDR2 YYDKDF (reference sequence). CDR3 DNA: TGTGCCACCAGCAGAGATCAAAAGACAAGACGACAAGAGACCCAGTACTTC. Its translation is CATSRDQKTRRQETQYF.

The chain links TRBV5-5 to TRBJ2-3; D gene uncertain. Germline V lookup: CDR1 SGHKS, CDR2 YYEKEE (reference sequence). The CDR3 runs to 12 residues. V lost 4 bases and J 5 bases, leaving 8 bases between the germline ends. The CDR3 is CASSTLVDTQYF. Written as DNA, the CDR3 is TGTGCCAGCAGCACCCTTGTAGATACGCAGTATTTT.

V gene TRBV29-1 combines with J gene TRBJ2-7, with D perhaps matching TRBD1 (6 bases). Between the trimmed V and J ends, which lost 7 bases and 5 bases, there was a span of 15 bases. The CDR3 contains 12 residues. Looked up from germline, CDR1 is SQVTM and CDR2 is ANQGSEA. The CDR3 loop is CSGADSGNEQYF. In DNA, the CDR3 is TGCAGCGGCGCGGACAGTGGGAACGAGCAGTACTTC.

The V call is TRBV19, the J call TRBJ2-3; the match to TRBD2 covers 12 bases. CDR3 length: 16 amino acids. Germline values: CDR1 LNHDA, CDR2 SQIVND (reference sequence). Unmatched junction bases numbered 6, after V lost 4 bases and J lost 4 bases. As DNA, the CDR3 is TGTGCCAGTAGTAAGACTAGCGGGAGAGCTTCAGATACGCAGTATTTT. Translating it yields CASSKTSGRASDTQYF.

CDR3: CAWSVKGRGDTEAFF. DNA of the CDR3: TGTGCCTGGAGTGTAAAGGGTCGGGGGGACACTGAAGCTTTCTTT. V and J are TRBV30 and TRBJ1-1; D possibly corresponds to TRBD1 (5 bases). Germline V gene lookup returns CDR1 GTSNPN and CDR2 SVGIG (reference sequence). The CDR3 totals 15 residues. The V end lost 0 bases, the J end lost 3 bases, and 14 bases lay between the germline ends.

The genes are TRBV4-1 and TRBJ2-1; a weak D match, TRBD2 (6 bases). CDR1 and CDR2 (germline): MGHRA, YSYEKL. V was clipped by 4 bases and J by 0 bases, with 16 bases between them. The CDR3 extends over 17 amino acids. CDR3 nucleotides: TGCGCCAGCAGCCCCTGGGTAGCGGAGAGCTCCTACAATGAGCAGTTCTTC. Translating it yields CASSPWVAESSYNEQFF.

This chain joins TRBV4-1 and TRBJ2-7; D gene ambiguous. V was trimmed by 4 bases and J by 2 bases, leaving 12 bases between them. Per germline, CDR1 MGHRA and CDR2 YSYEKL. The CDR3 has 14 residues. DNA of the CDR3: TGCGCCAGCAGCCTCGCGGTGCGGACCTACGAGCAGTACTTC. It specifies CASSLAVRTYEQYF.

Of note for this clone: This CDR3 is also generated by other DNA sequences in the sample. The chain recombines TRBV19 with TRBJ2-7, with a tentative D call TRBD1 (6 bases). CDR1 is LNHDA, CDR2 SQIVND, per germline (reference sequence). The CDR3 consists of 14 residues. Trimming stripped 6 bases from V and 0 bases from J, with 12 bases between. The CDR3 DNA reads TGTGCCAGTAGCTTACAGGGAAGCTCCTACGAGCAGTACTTC. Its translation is CASSLQGSSYEQYF.

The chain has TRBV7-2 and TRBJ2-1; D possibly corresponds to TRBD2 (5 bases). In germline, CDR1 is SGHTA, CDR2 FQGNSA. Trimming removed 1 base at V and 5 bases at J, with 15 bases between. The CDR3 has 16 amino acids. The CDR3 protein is CASSLVVLSGNNEQFF. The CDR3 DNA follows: TGTGCCAGCAGCTTAGTGGTGCTATCGGGGAACAATGAGCAGTTCTTC.

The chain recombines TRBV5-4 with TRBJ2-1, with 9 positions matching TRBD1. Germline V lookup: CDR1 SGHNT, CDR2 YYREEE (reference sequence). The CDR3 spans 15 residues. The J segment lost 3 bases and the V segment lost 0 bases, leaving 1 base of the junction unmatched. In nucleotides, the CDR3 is TGTGCCAGCAGCTTGGTGGGACAGGGCTACAATGAGCAGTTCTTC. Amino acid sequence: CASSLVGQGYNEQFF.

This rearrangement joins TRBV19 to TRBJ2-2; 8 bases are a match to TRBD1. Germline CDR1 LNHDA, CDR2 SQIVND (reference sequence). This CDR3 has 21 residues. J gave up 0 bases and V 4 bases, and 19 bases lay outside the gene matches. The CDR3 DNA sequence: TGTGCCAGTAGTACGGACAGGGTTTCGAGGATCAAAGTCGCGAACACCGGGGAGCTGTTTTTT. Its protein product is CASSTDRVSRIKVANTGELFF.